What follows is one T cell receptor (beta chain) and its context. Its antigen remains unidentified. This sample was taken from a study of neoadjuvant anti-PD-1 for oral cavity cancer. Trimming took off 0 bases at V and 4 bases at J, with 11 bases between the two ends. Germline CDR1 SGDLS, CDR2 YYNGEE. This CDR3 is built from 14 residues. Findings and caveats of the study: Higher pretreatment blood Treg/Th17 ratios correlated with higher pretreatment blood and lower post-treatment tumor TCRbeta clonality.

Blood libraries mostly used roughly 500 ng genomic DNA, six replicates each. TCRdb's table, derived via immunoSEQ multiplex PCR, lists solely in-frame clones and lacks some. Altogether 15,000 or so clones are present, over 60% being singletons, with the ten largest covering approximately 2.3%. The sequence came from a person aged 35 to 85 with oral cavity squamous cell carcinoma. Source: PBMCs, taken before nivolumab (anti-PD-1) treatment. The chain is built from TRBV9 and TRBJ2-7; D is uncertain. This CDR3 reads CASSVGKALYEQYF. DNA of the CDR3: TGTGCCAGCAGCGTAGGGAAAGCACTATACGAGCAGTACTTC.